This T cell receptor beta chain was recovered during a study of response to subunit inactivated influenza vaccine. This clonotype has just a few counts. Trimming cost V 2 bases and J 9 bases, with 11 bases left between them. The V gene's germline CDR1 is SGHTA and CDR2 FQGNSA. This CDR3 contains 14 residues. One entry per CDR3 protein, called by TCRdb with MiXCR from the RT-PCR reads. The repertoire holds more than 200,000 distinct CDR3 sequences, with 10% to 15% as singletons. V gene TRBV7-2 combines with J gene TRBJ1-6, with unresolved D. The sequences come from non-naive T cells sorted from PBMCs, collected approximately 15 days before vaccination. The receptor comes from a man aged 50-60 years who received an inactivated influenza vaccine. The CDR3 reads CASSLSWTGSPLHF. The CDR3 bases are TGTGCCAGCAGCTTATCGTGGACGGGTTCACCCCTCCACTTT.